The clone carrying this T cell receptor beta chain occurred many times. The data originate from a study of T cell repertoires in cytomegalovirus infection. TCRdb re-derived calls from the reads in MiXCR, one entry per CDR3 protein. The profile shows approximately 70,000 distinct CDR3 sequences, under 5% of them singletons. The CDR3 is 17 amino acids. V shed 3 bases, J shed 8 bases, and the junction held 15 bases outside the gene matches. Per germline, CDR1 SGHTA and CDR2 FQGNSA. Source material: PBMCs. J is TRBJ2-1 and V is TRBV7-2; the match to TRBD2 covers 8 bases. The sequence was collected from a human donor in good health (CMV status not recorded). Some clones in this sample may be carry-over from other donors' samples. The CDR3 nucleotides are TGTGCCAGCAGCTTCTCCGGCGGGGGGCGAACAAATTATGAGCAGTTCTTC. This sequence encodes CASSFSGGGRTNYEQFF.